Following are 7 T cell receptor beta chains from one sample sequenced in a study of blood T cells in healthy people across ages. A second PCR of 7 to 11 cycles used a sample-barcoded 5' primer and a J-beta primer mix. TCRdb called the 5' RACE reads again in MiXCR, with one record for every CDR3 protein. The sample includes 1 million to 1.2 million distinct CDR3 sequences, 35% to 40% of them seen just once. Sample: blood. Receptor source: a man aged 18 to 30 in good health.

The gene calls are TRBV4-3 and TRBJ1-2; 7 bases align to TRBD1. From germline, CDR1 is LGHNA and CDR2 YSLEER. Trimming cost V 1 base and J 5 bases; bases outside gene matches: 22. The length of the CDR3 is 20 residues. CDR3 nucleotides: TGCGCCAGCAGCCAAGCCTGGGGGCTGGGACAGCCCCGGAGGATTTATGGCTACACCTTC. Amino acid sequence: CASSQAWGLGQPRRIYGYTF.

In its sample, this clonotype was seen once. This may arise from a read error, as a much more abundant clone is one base away. The V and J genes are TRBV25-1 and TRBJ2-7, with 8 positions matching TRBD2. CDR3 length equals 15 residues. With V trimmed by 4 bases and J by 7 bases, 12 bases remained unmatched. Per germline, CDR1 MGHDK and CDR2 SYGVNS. The CDR3 DNA sequence: TGTGCCAGCAGTGCCAGGATGGCGGGGGGACTTGAGCAGTACTTC. Translation: CASSARMAGGLEQYF.

In regard to this clonotype: At one end the junction does not follow the germline gene, possibly because of a read error. The rearrangement joins TRBV6-1 to TRBJ1-2; 9 nucleotides line up with TRBD1. Germline CDR1 and CDR2: MNHNS and SASEGT. The length of the CDR3 is 15 residues. The CDR3, as DNA: TGTGCCAGCAGTGAAGACAGGGGGCGCCTCTATGGCTGCACCTTC. Protein: CASSEDRGRLYGCTF.

The V and J genes are TRBV6-6 and TRBJ1-1; tentatively, D is TRBD1 (5 bases). V was shortened by 5 bases and J by 3 bases, with 16 bases between the two germline ends. CDR1 and CDR2 (germline): MNHNY, SVGAGI (reference sequence). The CDR3 spans 15 residues. CDR3 sequence: CASSPRAGSYTEAFF. The CDR3 DNA reads as TGTGCCAGCAGTCCCCGCGCAGGGAGTTACACTGAAGCTTTCTTT.

The chain employs TRBV7-2 and TRBJ1-5, with a weak D call TRBD1 (5 bases). The germline V and J ends were trimmed by 5 bases and 1 base, with 12 bases remaining between them. CDR1 is SGHTA and CDR2 is FQGNSA in the germline V gene. The CDR3 has 15 amino acids. CDR3 protein: CASSIQGVSNQPQHF. The CDR3 nucleotides are TGTGCCAGCAGCATCCAGGGTGTGAGCAATCAGCCCCAGCATTTT.

This rearrangement joins TRBV10-3 to TRBJ1-3; 9 bases are a match to TRBD1. This CDR3 region has 17 residues. CDR1 and CDR2 from the germline V gene are ENHRY and SYGVKD. V dropped 6 bases and J dropped 2; count of bases not matched to a gene: 11. CDR3 loop: CAISGTGFAGPGNTIYF. The CDR3 nucleotides are TGTGCCATCAGCGGGACAGGGTTTGCGGGACCTGGAAACACCATATATTTT.

Ten or more counts support this clonotype. This chain joins TRBV6-6 and TRBJ1-2; D is ambiguous. CDR3 size: 11 residues. V gave up 0 bases and J gave up 8 bases, with 4 bases separating them. Germline CDR1 and CDR2: MNHNY and SVGAGI (reference sequence). CDR3 coding DNA: TGTGCCAGCAGTTACTCGAGGGGCTACACCTTC. Translating gives CASSYSRGYTF.